This entry features one TCR beta chain sequence. Its specificity is not known. Assay: immunoSEQ multiplex PCR; the TCRdb copy retains only in-frame clones and omits some. The sample records under 25,000 clones, 60% to 80% being singletons. Germline V CDR1 and CDR2: SNHLY, FYNNEI. The V segment lost 5 bases and the J segment 7 bases; nucleotides outside the gene matches: 7. The CDR3 totals 14 residues. The data were taken from a study of vaccination effects on CD4 cells after COVID-19. Pools of viral peptides were used by the ViraFEST assay to expand antigen-specific CD4+ T cells ahead of sequencing. After roughly eleven days in culture, the CD4+ T cells were isolated. Between March and December 2020, the person had a SARS-CoV-2 infection that PCR confirmed. Both day 3 and day 7 saw half the medium replaced with IL-2 medium.

Sequencing used CD4+ T cells from PBMCs cultured with SARS-CoV-2 spike peptides, obtained before COVID-19 vaccination. The chain employs TRBV2 and TRBJ1-5; TRBD1 agrees at 8 bases. This TCR was sampled from a human donor who had a prior SARS-CoV-2 infection. CDR3 in amino acids: CASSFDRGGQPQHF. As DNA, the CDR3 is TGTGCCAGCAGTTTTGACAGGGGAGGGCAGCCCCAGCATTTT.